This T cell receptor beta chain comes out of a study of shared clonotypes between healthy human individuals. Study-wide context: CD4 naive and memory got three plates each, CD8 naive two, CD8 memory one. The study's findings and limits: Clonotypes not shared had lower generation probabilities than those common to all four donors. Roughly 5% of naive CD4 clonotypes were shared across several donors.

How the authors handled the data: From ImmunoSEQ came sequences covering only the junction and carrying no quality scores, so filtering differed. Generated by immunoSEQ multiplex PCR, the TCRdb table keeps only in-frame clones and is missing some. D and trimming were read from the DNA, whereas the V and J calls and clone size are those reported in that table. Of approximately 1.5 million clones in the sample, less than 99% were seen once. Germline V gene lookup returns CDR1 SGHRS and CDR2 YFSETQ. This CDR3 spans 15 amino acids. V trimming: 3 bases; J trimming: 1 base; junction bases outside the gene matches: 3. Notes on this clone: Its antigen is currently unknown. The same CDR3 arises from other DNA sequences in this sample as well.

J is TRBJ2-7 and V is TRBV5-1; 11 positions agree with TRBD2. The material sequenced was naive CD4+ T cells sorted from blood. Subset described: CD45RA+ positively selected. This clonotype was obtained from a man aged 30-40 years in good health. CDR3 sequence reads: CASSWTSGSSYEQYF. CDR3 DNA: TGCGCCAGCAGCTGGACTAGCGGGTCTTCCTACGAGCAGTACTTC.